Listed below are T cell receptor beta chains from one sample, sequenced in a study of identical twins. MiXCR, run by TCRdb on the 5' RACE reads, gives a single entry per CDR3 protein. Here the sample spans 350,000 to 400,000 distinct CDR3 sequences, 9% being singletons. The material sequenced was naive T cells sorted from blood. These receptor sequences come from a woman aged 50 to 60 in good health. The CDR3 runs from the conserved cysteine through the conserved F or W. For some rows the clone size is stated as once, few or many, or as a class when expanded; others skip it.

abundance: .; v_gene: TRBV3-1; CDR3aa: CASSPLPGGSYEQYF
abundance: few; v_gene: TRBV2; CDR3aa: CASCRDRGSYEQYF
abundance: many; v_gene: TRBV12-3/TRBV12-4; CDR3aa: CASSLQFQETQYF
abundance: .; v_gene: TRBV20-1; CDR3aa: CSASVGMGTDTQYF
abundance: many; v_gene: TRBV29-1; CDR3aa: CSVEDSNTGYNEQFF
abundance: many; v_gene: TRBV12-3/TRBV12-4; CDR3aa: CASSLAGLTGGRYEQYF
abundance: .; v_gene: TRBV6-1; CDR3aa: CASSEARGRVPGELFF
abundance: .; v_gene: TRBV18; CDR3aa: CASSPSNPGETQYF
abundance: .; v_gene: TRBV4-1; CDR3aa: CASSQGTGWNTEAFF
abundance: once; v_gene: TRBV19; CDR3aa: CASSILAGVGIYEQFF
abundance: few; v_gene: TRBV20-1; CDR3aa: CSASETPLYQETQYF
abundance: few; v_gene: TRBV19; CDR3aa: CASRSPGTFQETQYF
abundance: .; v_gene: TRBV5-1; CDR3aa: CASSLSPPRGVSGANVLTF
abundance: .; v_gene: TRBV27; CDR3aa: CASSLGWTSGNYEQFF
abundance: many; v_gene: TRBV5-1; CDR3aa: CASSLGRTDTQYF
abundance: few; v_gene: TRBV20-1; CDR3aa: CSARIMGEKLFF
abundance: few; v_gene: TRBV6-5; CDR3aa: CASSYSGTLYGGYTF
abundance: .; v_gene: TRBV6-2/TRBV6-3; CDR3aa: CASSYWGRMNTEAFF
abundance: .; v_gene: TRBV7-2; CDR3aa: CASSLRLAGSYEQYF
abundance: few; v_gene: TRBV7-3; CDR3aa: CASSLTSRRESSYNEQFF
abundance: .; v_gene: TRBV20-1; CDR3aa: CSARGYVPGDSYEQYF
abundance: .; v_gene: TRBV7-9; CDR3aa: CASSSWTGHSEQFF
abundance: few; v_gene: TRBV20-1; CDR3aa: CSAREGTNRQFF
abundance: many; v_gene: TRBV28; CDR3aa: CASKRNTGELFF
abundance: many; v_gene: TRBV3-1; CDR3aa: CASSQQLARVEQFF
abundance: many; v_gene: TRBV5-1; CDR3aa: CASSLVWGDEQYF
abundance: .; v_gene: TRBV5-5; CDR3aa: CASSFTLGENNEQFF
abundance: many; v_gene: TRBV29-1; CDR3aa: CSVRGGKRTGELFF
abundance: .; v_gene: TRBV30; CDR3aa: CAWTSGSRLQETQYF
abundance: few; v_gene: TRBV7-2; CDR3aa: CASSALAGGGGEQFF
abundance: .; v_gene: TRBV20-1; CDR3aa: CSARELTSGDYNEQFF
abundance: many; v_gene: TRBV5-1; CDR3aa: CASSLRQGNTEAFF
abundance: few; v_gene: TRBV12-3/TRBV12-4; CDR3aa: CASSPRGRGRNTGELFF